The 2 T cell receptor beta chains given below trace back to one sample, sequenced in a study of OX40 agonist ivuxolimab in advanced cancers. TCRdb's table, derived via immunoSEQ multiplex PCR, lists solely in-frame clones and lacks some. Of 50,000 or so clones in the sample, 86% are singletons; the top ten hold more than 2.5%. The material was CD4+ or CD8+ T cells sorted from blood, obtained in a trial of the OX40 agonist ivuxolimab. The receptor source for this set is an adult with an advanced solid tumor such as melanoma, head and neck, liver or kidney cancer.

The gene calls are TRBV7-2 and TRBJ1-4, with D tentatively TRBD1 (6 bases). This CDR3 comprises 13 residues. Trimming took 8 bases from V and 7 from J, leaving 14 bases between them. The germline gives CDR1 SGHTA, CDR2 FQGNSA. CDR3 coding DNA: TGTGCCAGCGCCAGGGGAGGGAGTGAAAAACTGTTTTTT. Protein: CASARGGSEKLFF.

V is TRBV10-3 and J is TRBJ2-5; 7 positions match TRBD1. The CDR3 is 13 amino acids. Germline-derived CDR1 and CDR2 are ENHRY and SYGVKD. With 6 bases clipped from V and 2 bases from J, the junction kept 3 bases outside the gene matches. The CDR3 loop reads CAISLGQQETQYF. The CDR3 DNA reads TGTGCCATCAGCTTGGGACAGCAAGAGACCCAGTACTTC.